This T cell receptor beta chain was sequenced in a study of response to subunit inactivated influenza vaccine. The ends were cut back, 5 bases at V and 0 bases at J, with 10 bases in the middle. Germline V gives CDR1 SGHTA, CDR2 FQGNSA. This CDR3 is 14 amino acids long. MiXCR, applied by TCRdb to the RT-PCR reads, yields one record per CDR3 protein. Among hundreds of thousands of distinct CDR3 sequences listed, approximately 10% were seen once. Regarding the study as a whole: Authors suggested few new T cells are recruited by each seasonal influenza vaccination.

A remark on this clonotype: Its antigen is unknown.

This sample comprised PBMCs from blood, obtained around seven weeks after vaccination. The chain has TRBV7-2 and TRBJ2-5, with unresolved D. This sequence was found in a man aged 45-65 years who received an inactivated influenza vaccine. CDR3 nucleotides: TGTGCCAGCAGCCTTAACATAAACCAAGAGACCCAGTACTTC. The encoded protein is CASSLNINQETQYF.